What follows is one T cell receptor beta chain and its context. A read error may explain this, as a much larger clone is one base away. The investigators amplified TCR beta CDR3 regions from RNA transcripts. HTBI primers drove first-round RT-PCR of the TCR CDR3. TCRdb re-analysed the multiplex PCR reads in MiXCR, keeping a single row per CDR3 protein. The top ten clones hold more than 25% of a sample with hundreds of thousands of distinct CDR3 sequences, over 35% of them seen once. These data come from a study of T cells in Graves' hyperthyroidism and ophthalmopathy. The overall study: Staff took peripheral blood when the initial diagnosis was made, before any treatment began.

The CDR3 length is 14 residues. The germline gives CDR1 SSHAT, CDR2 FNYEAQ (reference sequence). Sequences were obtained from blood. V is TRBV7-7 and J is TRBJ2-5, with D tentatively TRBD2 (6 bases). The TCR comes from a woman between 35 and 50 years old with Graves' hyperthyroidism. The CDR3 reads CASSFPGSEGTQYF. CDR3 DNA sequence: TGTGCTAGCAGCTTCCCCGGGAGTGAAGGGACCCAGTACTTC.